The 9 T cell receptor beta chains given below trace back to one sample, sequenced in a study of control samples from healthy donors and cancer patients. Assay: immunoSEQ multiplex PCR; the TCRdb copy retains only in-frame clones and omits some. The sample yields about 160,000 clones, around 93% seen once. The sample comprised blood. These receptors all come from a woman aged 55-70 years in good health.

This chain uses TRBV12-5 with TRBJ2-5, with TRBD2 matching 13 bases. Unmatched junction bases numbered 3, after V lost 5 bases and J lost 3 bases. CDR3 length: 15 amino acids. Germline assignment: CDR1 LGHNT and CDR2 FRNRAP. In DNA form, the CDR3 reads TGTGCTAGTGGTCCGGGGACTAGCGGGGAAGAGACCCAGTACTTC. Amino acids: CASGPGTSGEETQYF.

The V and J genes are TRBV10-3 and TRBJ1-5; 7 nucleotides agree with TRBD1. The germline V gene has CDR1 ENHRY and CDR2 SYGVKD. The CDR3 is 14 amino acids. V shed 5 bases and J 5 bases; nucleotides not matched to a gene: 6. CDR3 region: CAISTGQPDQPQHF. Here the CDR3 DNA reads TGTGCCATCAGTACGGGACAGCCAGATCAGCCCCAGCATTTT.

The chain has TRBV7-7 and TRBJ2-2, with 8 bases lining up with TRBD1. The CDR3 runs to 15 residues. Germline lookup yields CDR1 SSHAT and CDR2 FNYEAQ (reference sequence). Germline trimming cut 1 base from V and 6 bases from J; bases unmatched to any gene: 4. The CDR3 here is CASSLVAGGPGELFF. CDR3 coding DNA: TGTGCCAGCAGCTTAGTGGCAGGGGGCCCCGGGGAGCTGTTTTTT.

The chain couples TRBV27 to TRBJ2-7, with D perhaps TRBD1 (6 bases). The germline V and J ends were trimmed by 5 bases and 5 bases, with 13 bases remaining between them. Germline CDR1 and CDR2: MNHEY and SMNVEV (reference sequence). The CDR3 sequence is 13 residues long. In nucleotides, the CDR3 is TGTGCCAGCAGTAACAGGGTGATTGACGAGCAGTACTTC. Its translation is CASSNRVIDEQYF.

The CDR3: CASSQDMAAPYEQYF. Written as DNA, the CDR3 is TGTGCCAGCAGCCAAGATATGGCCGCTCCCTACGAGCAGTACTTC. The V call is TRBV14, the J call TRBJ2-7; D ambiguous. This CDR3 comprises 15 residues. Trimming removed 0 bases from V and 2 bases from J, with 11 bases in between. CDR1 is SGHDN, CDR2 FVKESK, per germline.

The V and J genes are TRBV5-1 and TRBJ1-5; 10 bases are shared with TRBD1. CDR3 size: 16 residues. V gave up 0 bases and J gave up 2 bases; unmatched junction bases: 2. Germline V gives CDR1 SGHRS, CDR2 YFSETQ. CDR3 DNA: TGCGCCAGCAGCTTGGACGGGACAGGGGGCAATCAGCCCCAGCATTTT. This sequence encodes CASSLDGTGGNQPQHF.

The chain couples TRBV19 to TRBJ2-1; D call uncertain. CDR3 length: 18 amino acids. V was pared by 5 bases and J by 4 bases, with 24 bases between. Germline-derived CDR1 and CDR2 are LNHDA and SQIVND (reference sequence). The CDR3 loop is CASSAEGQSVPSYNEQFF. In DNA form, the CDR3 reads TGTGCCAGTAGTGCCGAAGGCCAGAGTGTCCCTTCTTACAATGAGCAGTTCTTC.

This clone came up many times. The chain joins TRBV10-2 to TRBJ1-2; D remains ambiguous. Germline values: CDR1 WSHSY, CDR2 SAAADI. The germline V and J ends were trimmed by 2 bases and 6 bases, with 10 bases remaining between them. The CDR3 is made up of 13 amino acids. In nucleotides, the CDR3 is TGCGCCAGCAGTGAGACGAGCGGGGATGGCTACACCTTC. It yields the protein CASSETSGDGYTF.

The rearrangement uses TRBV27 and TRBJ1-1; TRBD1 matches at 9 bases. V trimming: 5 bases; J trimming: 3 bases; junction bases outside the gene matches: 7. The CDR3 is 15 amino acids. The germline V gene encodes CDR1 MNHEY and CDR2 SMNVEV (reference sequence). CDR3 amino acids: CASSPGTGFYTEAFF. CDR3 coding DNA: TGTGCCAGCAGTCCCGGGACAGGGTTCTACACTGAAGCTTTCTTT.